This T cell receptor beta chain was obtained from a study of shared clonotypes between healthy human individuals. Study as a whole: Donor composition was two women and three men, aged 18 to 49.

Broader study findings: Four donors held about 5% of naive CD4 clonotypes in common. Naive subsets generally exceeded memory subsets in estimated richness.

The healthy adult donors were HIV-negative and reported no recent acute infections or vaccinations. Method: immunoSEQ multiplex PCR; TCRdb's copy keeps in-frame clones and lacks some. The sample yields a few million clones, more than 90% seen once. This clone was observed once. Its antigen is as yet unknown. The CDR3 runs 13 residues. The germline V gene has CDR1 LNHDA and CDR2 SQIVND (reference sequence). V was pared by 4 bases and J by 6 bases, with 9 bases between. V is TRBV19 and J is TRBJ2-2, with D tentatively TRBD1 or TRBD2 (5 bases each). The source material was naive CD4+ T cells sorted from blood. Specified subset: CD45RA+ positively selected. The sequence was obtained from a man in his late teens or twenties in good health. The CDR3 sequence is CASSSLGPGELFF. CDR3 bases: TGTGCCAGTAGTAGTCTGGGACCCGGGGAGCTGTTTTTT.